The clone carrying this TCR beta chain occurred a few times. The data stem from a study of T-cell memory formation after mild COVID-19. This CDR3 is 14 amino acids long. V was pared by 6 bases and J by 0 bases, with 11 bases between. 5'RACE primed at constant segments yielded TCR alpha and TCR beta cDNA libraries bearing sample barcodes and UMIs. TCRdb reprocessed the 5' RACE reads with MiXCR, giving one entry per CDR3 protein. The sample has more than 300,000 distinct CDR3 sequences; 20% to 25% are singletons. The clonotype comes from a man between 18 and 35 years old who had mild COVID-19 (a few samples of this study predate the infection). Cell type and time point are not known. The sample was PBMCs or a T cell subset sorted from them (not recorded which). The chain is built from TRBV12-3 or TRBV12-4 and TRBJ2-5; D may correspond to TRBD1 or TRBD2 (5 bases each). CDR3 DNA: TGTGCCAGCAGCCCCCCGGGACACCAAGAGACCCAGTACTTC. Its protein product is CASSPPGHQETQYF.